The 2 T cell receptor beta chains reported below all come from one sample, sequenced in a study of cytomegalovirus exposure and HLA in healthy donors. This PCR relied on a set of 60 Vbeta primers and 13 Jbeta primers. Produced via immunoSEQ multiplex PCR; TCRdb's table is partial and in-frame only. The sample consists of around 190,000 clones, approximately 80% of them appearing once. Specimen: PBMCs. These receptors were obtained from a girl aged 2 to 10 in good health and CMV-seropositive.

The chain combines TRBV5-6 with TRBJ2-5, with D possibly matching TRBD2 (6 bases). V dropped 0 bases and J dropped 3 bases, with 18 bases sitting between them. From germline, CDR1 is SGHDT and CDR2 YYEEEE. The CDR3 is 17 residues long. CDR3 in DNA: TGTGCCAGCAGCTTGGCGGGAGTAGGCAGCAAAAAAGAGACCCAGTACTTC. This codes for CASSLAGVGSKKETQYF.

This chain joins TRBV10-1 and TRBJ2-2, with D maybe TRBD1 (5 bases). Between the trimmed V and J ends, which lost 10 bases and 1 base, there was a span of 13 bases. This CDR3 has 14 amino acids. Germline-derived CDR1 and CDR2 are WNHNN and SYGVQD (reference sequence). For the CDR3, the DNA is TGCGCCACCAATCGACAGCTGAACACCGGGGAGCTGTTTTTT. Translated: CATNRQLNTGELFF.